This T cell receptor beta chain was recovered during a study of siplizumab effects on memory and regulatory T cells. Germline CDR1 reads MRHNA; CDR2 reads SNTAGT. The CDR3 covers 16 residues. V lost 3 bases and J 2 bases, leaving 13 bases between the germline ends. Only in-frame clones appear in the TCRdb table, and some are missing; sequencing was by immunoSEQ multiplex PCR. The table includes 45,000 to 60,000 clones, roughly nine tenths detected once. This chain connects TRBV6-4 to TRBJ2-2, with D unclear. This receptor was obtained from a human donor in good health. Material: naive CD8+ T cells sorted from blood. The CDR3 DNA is TGTGCCAGCAGTGAGGGCTTTATCCCAAACACCGGGGAGCTGTTTTTT. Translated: CASSEGFIPNTGELFF.